A single sample gave rise to the 19 T cell receptor beta chains below, sequenced in a study of a mutant IDH1 vaccine in newly diagnosed glioma. These TCRs are of unknown antigen specificity. The repertoire was sequenced with immunoSEQ multiplex PCR; TCRdb's copy has only in-frame clones and lacks some. The data show tens of thousands of clones, around 82% seen once. Time point noted: week 5, during vaccination. Each vaccine dose was 300 ug of mutant IDH1 20-mer peptide, with topical imiquimod. This material consisted of PBMCs, taken from a glioma patient whose treatment included an IDH1 peptide vaccine. These receptors were taken from a woman aged 18-29 years with glioma. Some clones in this sample may be carry-over from other donors' samples.

This chain connects TRBV5-4 to TRBJ2-2, with D possibly called TRBD1 or TRBD2 (5 bases each). This CDR3 contains 15 residues. The ends were cut back, 0 bases at V and 0 bases at J, with 6 bases in the middle. Germline assignment: CDR1 SGHNT and CDR2 YYREEE (reference sequence). The CDR3, as DNA: TGTGCCAGCAGCTTGGTGGGGGCGAACACCGGGGAGCTGTTTTTT. Translated: CASSLVGANTGELFF. The entire variable domain, with the rest obtained from reference TRBV5-4 and TRBJ2-2, is as follows: ETGVTQSPTHLIKTRGQQVTLRCSSQSGHNTVSWYQQALGQGPQFIFQYYREEENGRGNFPPRFSGLQFPNYSSELNVNALELDDSALYLCASSLVGANTGELFFGEGSRLTVL.

This chain links TRBV7-2 with TRBJ1-2; 8 bases fit TRBD1. The V segment lost 0 bases and the J segment 11 bases; nucleotides outside the gene matches: 17. The CDR3 is 17 residues long. CDR1 is SGHTA and CDR2 is FQGNSA in the germline V gene. CDR3 loop: CASSLAHGRTGTSGYTF. CDR3 nucleotide sequence: TGTGCCAGCAGCTTAGCGCACGGACGGACAGGGACATCGGGTTACACCTTC. Full variable domain (remainder filled in from reference TRBV7-2 and TRBJ1-2): GAGVSQSPSNKVTEKGKDVELRCDPISGHTALYWYRQSLGQGLEFLIYFQGNSAPDKSGLPSDRFSAERTGGSVSTLTIQRTQQEDSAVYLCASSLAHGRTGTSGYTFGSGTRLTVV.

In this sample, this clone turned up a few times. The DNA for the CDR3 is TGTGCCTGGAGTGTTTCGATGAACACTGAAGCTTTCTTT. It yields the protein CAWSVSMNTEAFF. The chain uses TRBV30 and TRBJ1-1; D is undetermined. This CDR3 is built from 13 residues. CDR1 and CDR2 from the germline V gene are GTSNPN and SVGIG (reference sequence). Deletions cut 0 bases from V and 0 bases from J, with 5 bases between.

The chain combines TRBV30 with TRBJ1-1, with no clear D. From germline, CDR1 is GTSNPN and CDR2 SVGIG (reference sequence). This CDR3 is built from 12 residues. Trimming left V 5 bases short and J 1 base short, with 8 bases between. DNA for the CDR3: TGTGCCTGGTCGGGCCGGAACACTGAAGCTTTCTTT. It yields the protein CAWSGRNTEAFF.

The chain uses TRBV6-1 and TRBJ2-3; TRBD2 aligns across 8 bases. With 7 bases clipped from V and 4 bases from J, the junction kept 7 bases outside the gene matches. Germline CDR1 and CDR2: MNHNS and SASEGT. The CDR3 is 14 amino acids. In DNA form, the CDR3 reads TGTGCCAGCACCAACCTAGCGGGTGCAGATACGCAGTATTTT. This codes for CASTNLAGADTQYF.

The chain links TRBV7-2 to TRBJ2-5, with D perhaps TRBD2 (7 bases). This CDR3 region has 15 residues. With 2 bases removed from V and 4 bases from J, the gap between germline ends came to 14 bases. Germline V gene lookup returns CDR1 SGHTA and CDR2 FQGNSA. CDR3 sequence reads: CASSLMAGAGETQYF. DNA for the CDR3: TGTGCCAGCAGCTTAATGGCGGGGGCGGGAGAGACCCAGTACTTC.

The V call is TRBV7-9, the J call TRBJ1-4, with 8 bases identical to TRBD1. Germline-derived CDR1 and CDR2 are SEHNR and FQNEAQ (reference sequence). J was trimmed by 4 bases and V by 5 bases; bases with no gene match: 18. This CDR3 has 19 amino acids. As DNA, the CDR3 is TGTGCCAGCAGCCCCCGCGACACAGGACCGGGACAGGATAATGAAAAACTGTTTTTT. Amino acid sequence: CASSPRDTGPGQDNEKLFF. Supplemented by reference TRBV7-9 and TRBJ1-4, the full variable domain reads DTGVSQNPRHKITKRGQNVTFRCDPISEHNRLYWYRQTLGQGPEFLTYFQNEAQLEKSRLLSDRFSAERPKGSFSTLEIQRTEQGDSAMYLCASSPRDTGPGQDNEKLFFGSGTQLSVL.

This chain connects TRBV27 to TRBJ1-5, with 8 bases fitting TRBD1. CDR1 and CDR2 from the germline V gene are MNHEY and SMNVEV (reference sequence). With 3 bases clipped from V and 5 bases from J, the junction kept 6 bases outside the gene matches. The CDR3 has 15 amino acids. CDR3 residues: CASSFDRGPYQPQHF. CDR3 in DNA: TGTGCCAGCAGTTTCGACAGGGGCCCGTATCAGCCCCAGCATTTT.

The gene calls are TRBV4-3 and TRBJ1-2, with no clear D. Trimming cost V 0 bases and J 4 bases, with 12 bases left between them. This CDR3 region has 15 residues. Germline V gene lookup returns CDR1 LGHNA and CDR2 YSLEER. DNA of the CDR3: TGCGCCAGCAGCCAAGATGGGCAGAGCCCCTATGGCTACACCTTC. Protein product: CASSQDGQSPYGYTF.

This clone appeared a single time. This chain uses TRBV9 with TRBJ1-1; 9 nucleotides line up with TRBD1. The CDR3 length is 15 residues. Germline V CDR1 and CDR2: SGDLS, YYNGEE. V dropped 4 bases and J dropped 5; count of bases not matched to a gene: 9. This CDR3 is CASSIGTGLITEAFF. The CDR3 DNA sequence: TGTGCCAGCAGCATTGGGACAGGGTTGATTACTGAAGCTTTCTTT.

The chain employs TRBV13 and TRBJ2-3, with unresolved D. The CDR3 is 14 residues long. Germline loops: CDR1 PRHDT, CDR2 FYEKMQ (reference sequence). V dropped 2 bases and J dropped 0 bases, with 6 bases sitting between them. The CDR3 protein is CASSLSLSTDTQYF. DNA of the CDR3: TGTGCCAGCAGCTTATCCCTAAGCACAGATACGCAGTATTTT.

This chain connects TRBV5-1 to TRBJ2-7; 9 bases match TRBD1. The ends lost 2 bases at V and 2 bases at J; junction bases unmatched: 14. The CDR3 covers 18 residues. The germline gives CDR1 SGHRS, CDR2 YFSETQ. CDR3 in DNA: TGCGCCAGCAGCTTAGGGACAGGGAGATGGCTGGGACCCTACGAGCAGTACTTC. This sequence encodes CASSLGTGRWLGPYEQYF. The full variable domain, completed using reference TRBV5-1 and TRBJ2-7, is KAGVTQTPRYLIKTRGQQVTLSCSPISGHRSVSWYQQTPGQGLQFLFEYFSETQRNKGNFPGRFSGRQFSNSRSEMNVSTLELGDSALYLCASSLGTGRWLGPYEQYFGPGTRLTVT.

In nucleotides, the CDR3 is TGTGCCAGCAGCTTGGGTCAGCACTACGAGCAGTACTTC. As protein: CASSLGQHYEQYF. This chain links TRBV5-6 with TRBJ2-7; D is ambiguous. Trimming cost V 0 bases and J 3 bases, with 7 bases left between them. From germline, CDR1 is SGHDT and CDR2 YYEEEE. This CDR3 contains 13 residues.

The chain recombines TRBV11-3 with TRBJ1-1; no reliable D call. The CDR3 covers 13 residues. Germline V gives CDR1 SGHNT, CDR2 YENEEA. Trimming left V 6 bases short and J 0 bases short, with 8 bases between. Written as DNA, the CDR3 is TGTGCCAGCAGTCGGACGGTGAACACTGAAGCTTTCTTT. Residues: CASSRTVNTEAFF.

This clone was counted between two and nine times. The DNA for the CDR3 is TGCGCCAGCAGTCAGCGACGGATACGGGACAATGAGCAGTTCTTC. This gives the protein CASSQRRIRDNEQFF. This chain connects TRBV23-1 to TRBJ2-1; D is undetermined. TRBV23-1 is identified as an open reading frame with a role that is uncertain. CDR3 length: 15 amino acids. The V end was cut by 3 bases, the J end by 5 bases, with 14 bases between.

The chain carries TRBV7-2 and TRBJ2-1; D is undetermined. Germline V CDR1 and CDR2: SGHTA, FQGNSA. The V gene lost 5 bases and the J gene lost 12 bases, with 20 bases spanning the gap. This CDR3 comprises 14 residues. CDR3 sequence: CASSPTPGGHGQFF. The CDR3 coding sequence is TGTGCCAGCAGCCCCACCCCCGGCGGCCACGGGCAGTTCTTC.

The J gene is TRBJ2-7, the V gene TRBV5-1, with TRBD2 matching 11 bases. From germline, CDR1 is SGHRS and CDR2 YFSETQ. J was trimmed by 2 bases and V by 0 bases; bases with no gene match: 7. This CDR3 is built from 17 residues. Here the CDR3 DNA reads TGCGCCAGCAGCTTGGCGACTAGCGGGATTGTTACCTACGAGCAGTACTTC. This encodes CASSLATSGIVTYEQYF.

J is TRBJ1-1 and V is TRBV5-1; 9 nucleotides agree with TRBD1. V shed 0 bases and J 4 bases; nucleotides not matched to a gene: 4. The CDR3 totals 15 residues. Germline-derived CDR1 and CDR2 are SGHRS and YFSETQ. CDR3 sequence reads: CASSLDRGRGTEAFF. DNA for the CDR3: TGCGCCAGCAGCTTGGACAGGGGGCGCGGCACTGAAGCTTTCTTT.

The chain recombines TRBV20-1 with TRBJ2-7; D gene unclear. Per germline, CDR1 DFQATT and CDR2 SNEGSKA (reference sequence). The CDR3 contains 11 residues. V lost 3 bases, J lost 3 bases, and 6 bases lay in between. As DNA, the CDR3 is TGCAGTGCTAGGGTCCTCTACGAGCAGTACTTC. It encodes CSARVLYEQYF.